This T cell receptor (beta chain) was obtained from a study of blood T cell repertoires in COVID-19. In the study overall: T cells, B-cell-depleted T cells, or PBMCs supplied cDNA or gDNA.

Looked up from germline, CDR1 is SNHLY and CDR2 is FYNNEI. This CDR3 comprises 15 residues. Germline trimming cut 7 bases from V and 4 bases from J; bases unmatched to any gene: 8. Repertoires were generated with immunoSEQ multiplex PCR, while TCRdb's copy carries only in-frame clones and drops some. Here the sample spans about 44,000 clones, 70% to 90% being singletons. This clone has only a few counts. This chain links TRBV2 with TRBJ2-2; 8 bases line up with TRBD1. Sequenced sample: peripheral blood. The clonotype originates from a man between 65 and 80 years old with active COVID-19. DNA for the CDR3: TGTGCCAGCACCGGACAGGGCTCGGGCACCGGGGAGCTGTTTTTT. Protein sequence: CASTGQGSGTGELFF.